This T cell receptor (beta chain) emerged from a study of a mutant IDH1 vaccine in newly diagnosed glioma. The time point denotes: week 47, end of study. It was 300 ug of mutant IDH1 20-mer peptide that made up each vaccine dose, given with topical imiquimod. TCRdb's table, derived via immunoSEQ multiplex PCR, lists solely in-frame clones and lacks some. Of more than 50,000 clones listed, 65% are singletons. This clone turned up a few times. Its antigen is currently unknown. CDR1 and CDR2 (germline): SNHLY, FYNNEI. Between the trimmed V and J ends, which lost 6 bases and 2 bases, there was a span of 14 bases. The CDR3 length is 15 residues.

This TCR derives from a man aged 40-49 years with glioma. Some clones in this sample may be carry-over from other donors' samples. The genes are TRBV2 and TRBJ1-3; tentatively, D is TRBD1 (5 bases). The sequences come from peripheral blood mononuclear cells (PBMCs), collected from a glioma patient whose treatment included an IDH1 peptide vaccine. The CDR3 DNA sequence: TGTGCCAGCAGAACCACCGGGACCCCTGGAAACACCATATATTTT. It encodes CASRTTGTPGNTIYF.